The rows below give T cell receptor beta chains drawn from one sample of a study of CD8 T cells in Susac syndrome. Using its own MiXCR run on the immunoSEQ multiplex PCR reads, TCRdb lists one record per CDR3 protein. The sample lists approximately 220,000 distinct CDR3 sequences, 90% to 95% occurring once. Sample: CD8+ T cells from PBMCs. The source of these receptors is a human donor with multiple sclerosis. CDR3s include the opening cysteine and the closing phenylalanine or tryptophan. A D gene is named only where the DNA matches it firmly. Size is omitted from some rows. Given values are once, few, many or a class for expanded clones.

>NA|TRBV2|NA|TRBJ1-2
CASSEAVGVYGYTF
TGTGCCAGCAGTGAAGCGGTAGGGGTCTATGGCTACACCTTC
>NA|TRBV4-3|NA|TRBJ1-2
CASSQDLGNYGYTF
TGCGCCAGCAGCCAAGATCTGGGTAACTATGGCTACACCTTC
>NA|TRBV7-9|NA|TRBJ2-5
CASSSQGFQETQYF
TGTGCCAGCAGCTCTCAGGGTTTCCAAGAGACCCAGTACTTC
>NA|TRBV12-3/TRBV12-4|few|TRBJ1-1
CASSFGGEAFF
TGTGCCAGCAGTTTTGGCGGAGAAGCTTTCTTT
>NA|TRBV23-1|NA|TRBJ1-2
CASSQSGGAKVRNYGYTF
TGCGCCAGCAGTCAATCGGGGGGGGCAAAAGTGCGTAACTATGGCTACACCTTC
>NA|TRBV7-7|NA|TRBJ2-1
CASMTGPSPYNEQFF
TGTGCTAGCATGACAGGCCCCTCGCCCTACAATGAGCAGTTCTTC
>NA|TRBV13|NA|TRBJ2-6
CASSPGANVLIF
TGTGCCAGCAGCCCAGGGGCCAACGTCCTGATTTTC
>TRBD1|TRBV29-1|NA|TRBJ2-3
CSAFDRGPRTDTQYF
TGCAGCGCCTTCGACAGGGGGCCTCGAACAGATACGCAGTATTTT
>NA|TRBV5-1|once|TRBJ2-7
CASSFTAGYTYEQYF
TGCGCCAGCAGCTTTACAGCGGGTTATACCTACGAGCAGTACTTC
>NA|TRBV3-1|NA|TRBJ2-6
CASSPALSGANVLTF
TGTGCCAGCAGCCCAGCCCTCTCTGGGGCCAACGTCCTGACTTTC
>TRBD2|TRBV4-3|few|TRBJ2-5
CASSQEGGYETQYF
TGCGCCAGCAGCCAAGAGGGGGGGTATGAGACCCAGTACTTC
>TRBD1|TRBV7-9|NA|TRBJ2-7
CASSAQGQARSYEQYF
TGTGCCAGCAGCGCCCAGGGACAGGCCCGCTCCTACGAGCAGTACTTC
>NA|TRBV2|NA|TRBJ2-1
CATDRPDSYNEQFF
TGTGCCACCGACAGGCCTGACTCCTACAATGAGCAGTTCTTC
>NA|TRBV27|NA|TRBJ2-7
CASSLLAGVYEQYF
TGTGCCAGCAGTTTGCTGGCAGGGGTCTACGAGCAGTACTTC
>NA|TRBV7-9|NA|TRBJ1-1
CASSYLRSLNTEAFF
TGTGCCAGCAGCTATTTACGGAGCTTGAACACTGAAGCTTTCTTT
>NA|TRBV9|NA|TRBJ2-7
CASSVGGESYEQYF
TGTGCCAGCAGCGTGGGGGGAGAATCCTACGAGCAGTACTTC
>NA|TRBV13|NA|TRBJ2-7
CASSFGAGQRNGQYF
TGTGCCAGCAGCTTCGGAGCGGGCCAACGGAACGGGCAGTACTTC
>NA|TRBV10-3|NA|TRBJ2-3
CAISPNTDTQYF
TGTGCCATCAGTCCCAACACAGATACGCAGTATTTT
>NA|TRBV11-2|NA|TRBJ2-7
CASSLGVGSYEQYF
TGTGCCAGCAGCTTAGGGGTAGGGAGCTACGAGCAGTACTTC
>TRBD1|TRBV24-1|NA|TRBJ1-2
CATSDRDRGSGYTF
TGTGCCACCAGTGATCGGGACAGGGGAAGTGGCTACACCTTC
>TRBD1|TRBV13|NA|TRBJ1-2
CASSSGQGFSSNYGYTF
TGTGCCAGCAGCTCGGGACAGGGGTTCTCCTCTAACTATGGCTACACCTTC
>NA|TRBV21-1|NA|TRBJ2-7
CASSKDKREQYF
TGTGCCAGCAGCAAAGATAAGCGCGAGCAGTACTTC
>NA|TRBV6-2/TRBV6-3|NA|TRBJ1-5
CASDWGIHQPQHF
TGTGCCAGCGACTGGGGGATACATCAGCCCCAGCATTTT
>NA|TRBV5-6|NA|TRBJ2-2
CASSLGLGLLFGELFF
TGTGCCAGCAGCTTGGGACTAGGGCTCCTTTTTGGGGAGCTGTTTTTT
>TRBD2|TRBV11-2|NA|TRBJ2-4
CASSGTRRENIQYF
TGTGCCAGCAGCGGGACTAGAAGGGAAAACATTCAGTACTTC
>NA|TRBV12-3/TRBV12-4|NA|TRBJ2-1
CASSQGLAHEQFF
TGTGCCAGTTCTCAGGGGCTAGCCCATGAGCAGTTCTTC
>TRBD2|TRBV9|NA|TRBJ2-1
CASSVVGASGGDYNEQFF
TGTGCCAGCAGCGTAGTTGGGGCTAGCGGGGGGGACTACAATGAGCAGTTCTTC
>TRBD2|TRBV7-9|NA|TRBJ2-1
CASSLPPPGGSGNEQFF
TGTGCCAGCAGCTTGCCCCCTCCGGGAGGGTCGGGCAATGAGCAGTTCTTC
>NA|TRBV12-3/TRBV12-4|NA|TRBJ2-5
CASSLNEGLETQYF
TGTGCCAGCAGTCTAAACGAGGGGTTGGAGACCCAGTACTTC
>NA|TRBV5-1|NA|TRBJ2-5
CASSPGGGRGYQETQYF
TGCGCCAGCAGCCCCGGAGGGGGACGGGGGTACCAAGAGACCCAGTACTTC
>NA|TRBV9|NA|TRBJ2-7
CASSVDARSFSEQYF
TGTGCCAGCAGCGTAGACGCCCGCTCGTTCTCCGAGCAGTACTTC
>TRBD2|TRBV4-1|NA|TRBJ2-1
CASSQALAASYNEQFF
TGCGCCAGCAGCCAAGCTCTAGCGGCTTCCTACAATGAGCAGTTCTTC
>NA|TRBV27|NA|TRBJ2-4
CASSLLLPAKNIQYF
TGTGCCAGCAGTTTACTACTCCCAGCCAAAAACATTCAGTACTTC
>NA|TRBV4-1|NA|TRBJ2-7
CASSQAVHLISEQYF
TGCGCCAGCAGCCAAGCGGTACACCTGATCAGCGAGCAGTACTTC
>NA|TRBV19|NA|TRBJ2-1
CASSAIGGGEQFF
TGTGCCAGTAGTGCGATCGGAGGAGGTGAGCAGTTCTTC
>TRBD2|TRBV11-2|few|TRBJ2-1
CASSHNERGEQFF
TGTGCCAGCAGCCATAATGAGCGGGGTGAGCAGTTCTTC